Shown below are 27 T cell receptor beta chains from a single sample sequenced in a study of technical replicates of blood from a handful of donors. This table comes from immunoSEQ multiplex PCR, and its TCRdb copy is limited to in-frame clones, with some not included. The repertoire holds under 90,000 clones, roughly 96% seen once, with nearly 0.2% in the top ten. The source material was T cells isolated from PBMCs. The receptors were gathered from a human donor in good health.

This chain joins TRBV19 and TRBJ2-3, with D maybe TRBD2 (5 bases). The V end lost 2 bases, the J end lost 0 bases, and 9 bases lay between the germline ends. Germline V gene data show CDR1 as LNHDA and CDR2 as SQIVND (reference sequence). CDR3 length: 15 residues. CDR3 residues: CASSIRGASTDTQYF. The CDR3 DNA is TGTGCCAGTAGTATACGGGGTGCTAGCACAGATACGCAGTATTTT.

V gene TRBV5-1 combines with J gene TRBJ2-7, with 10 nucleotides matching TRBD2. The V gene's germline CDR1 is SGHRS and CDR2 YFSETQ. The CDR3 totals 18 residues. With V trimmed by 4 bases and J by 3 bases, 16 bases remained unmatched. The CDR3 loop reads CASSPGASGSGKVYEQYF. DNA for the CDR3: TGCGCCAGCAGCCCGGGTGCTAGCGGGAGCGGGAAGGTCTACGAGCAGTACTTC.

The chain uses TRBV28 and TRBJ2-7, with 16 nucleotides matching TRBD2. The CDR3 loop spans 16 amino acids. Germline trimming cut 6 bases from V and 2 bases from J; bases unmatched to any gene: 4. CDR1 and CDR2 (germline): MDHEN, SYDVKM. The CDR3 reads CASRPGTSGGAYEQYF. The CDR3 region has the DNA TGTGCCAGCAGACCCGGGACTAGCGGGGGGGCCTACGAGCAGTACTTC. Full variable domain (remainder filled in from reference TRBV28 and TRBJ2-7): DVKVTQSSRYLVKRTGEKVFLECVQDMDHENMFWYRQDPGLGLRLIYFSYDVKMKEKGDIPEGYSVSREKKERFSLILESASTNQTSMYLCASRPGTSGGAYEQYFGPGTRLTVT.

In DNA form, the CDR3 reads TGTGCCAGCAGCCAAGAGCGGGAAGATGTCTACGAGCAGTACTTC. This translates into CASSQEREDVYEQYF. This sequence joins TRBV4-2 and TRBJ2-7, with a tentative D call TRBD2 (6 bases). The CDR3 has 15 residues. Germline V gene data show CDR1 as LGHNA and CDR2 as YNFKEQ. The ends were cut back, 0 bases at V and 3 bases at J, with 12 bases in the middle.

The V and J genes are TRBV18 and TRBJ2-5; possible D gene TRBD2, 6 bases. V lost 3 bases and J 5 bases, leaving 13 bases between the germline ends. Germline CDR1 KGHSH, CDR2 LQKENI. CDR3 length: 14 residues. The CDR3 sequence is CASSPLTSSETQYF. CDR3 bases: TGTGCCAGCTCACCCCTAACTAGCTCGGAGACCCAGTACTTC.

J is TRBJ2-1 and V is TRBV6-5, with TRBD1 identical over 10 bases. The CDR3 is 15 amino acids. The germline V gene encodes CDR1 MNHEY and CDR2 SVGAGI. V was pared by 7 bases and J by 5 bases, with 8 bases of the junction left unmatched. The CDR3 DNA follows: TGTGCCAGCACGGGTCCCGGGACAGGGGACAATGAGCAGTTCTTC. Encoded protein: CASTGPGTGDNEQFF.

Here the CDR3 DNA reads TGCGCCAGCAGCCATGCCTACAGGGACGGTACTGAAGCTTTCTTT. Encoded protein: CASSHAYRDGTEAFF. The chain is built from TRBV4-1 and TRBJ1-1; tentatively, D is TRBD1 (6 bases). Germline CDR1 is MGHRA and CDR2 is YSYEKL. CDR3 length: 15 residues. V lost 3 bases and J lost 5, with 16 bases in between.

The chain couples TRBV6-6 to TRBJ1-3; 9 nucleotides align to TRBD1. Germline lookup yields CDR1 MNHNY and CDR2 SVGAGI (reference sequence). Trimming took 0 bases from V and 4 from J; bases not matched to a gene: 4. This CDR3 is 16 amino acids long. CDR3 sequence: CASSYSTGGSGNTIYF. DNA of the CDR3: TGTGCCAGCAGTTACTCGACAGGGGGGTCGGGAAACACCATATATTTT.

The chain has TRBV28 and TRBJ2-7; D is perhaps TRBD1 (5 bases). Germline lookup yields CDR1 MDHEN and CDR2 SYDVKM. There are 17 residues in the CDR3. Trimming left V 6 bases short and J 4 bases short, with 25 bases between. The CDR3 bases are TGTGCCAGCAGCCCTCACAACTCAGGGCCCACCGGGTACGAGCAGTACTTC. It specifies CASSPHNSGPTGYEQYF.

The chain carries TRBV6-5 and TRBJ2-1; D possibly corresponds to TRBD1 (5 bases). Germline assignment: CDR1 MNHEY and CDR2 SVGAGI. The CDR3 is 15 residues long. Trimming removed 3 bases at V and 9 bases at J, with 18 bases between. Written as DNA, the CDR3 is TGTGCCAGCAGTTATTCCCATAACGCAGGGCGTGAGCAGTTCTTC. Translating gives CASSYSHNAGREQFF.

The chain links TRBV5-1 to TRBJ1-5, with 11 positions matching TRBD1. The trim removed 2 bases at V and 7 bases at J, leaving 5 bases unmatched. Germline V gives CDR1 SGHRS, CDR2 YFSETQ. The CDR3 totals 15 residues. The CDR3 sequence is CASSLGQGAVQPQHF. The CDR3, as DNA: TGCGCCAGCAGCTTAGGACAGGGGGCGGTGCAGCCCCAGCATTTT.

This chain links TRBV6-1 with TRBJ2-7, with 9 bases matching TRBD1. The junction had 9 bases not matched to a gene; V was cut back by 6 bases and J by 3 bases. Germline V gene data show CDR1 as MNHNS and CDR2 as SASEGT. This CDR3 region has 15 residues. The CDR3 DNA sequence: TGTGCCAGCAGACCAGGACAGGGGTCAGACTACGAGCAGTACTTC. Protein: CASRPGQGSDYEQYF.

The CDR3 nucleotides are TGTGCCAGCAGCTTGGGACTACTGGGCGGGAGCTCCTACGAGCAGTACTTC. Its protein product is CASSLGLLGGSSYEQYF. This chain links TRBV5-4 with TRBJ2-7; 7 nucleotides match TRBD2. The V and J ends lost 0 bases and 0 bases, in that order; junction bases with no gene match: 9. This CDR3 is 17 amino acids long. Germline CDR1 and CDR2: SGHNT and YYREEE (reference sequence).

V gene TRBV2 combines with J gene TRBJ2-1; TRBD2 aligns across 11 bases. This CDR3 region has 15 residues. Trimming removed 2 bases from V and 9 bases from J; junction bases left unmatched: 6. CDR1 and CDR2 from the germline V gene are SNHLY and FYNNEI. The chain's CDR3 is CASSERSGGGTEQFF. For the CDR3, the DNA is TGTGCCAGCAGTGAACGTAGCGGGGGGGGAACTGAGCAGTTCTTC.

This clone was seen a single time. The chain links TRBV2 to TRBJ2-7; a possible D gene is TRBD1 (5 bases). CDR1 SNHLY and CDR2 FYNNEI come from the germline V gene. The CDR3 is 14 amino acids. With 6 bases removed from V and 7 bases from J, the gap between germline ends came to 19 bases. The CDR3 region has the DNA TGTGCCAGCAGCCCGACAGCCCCACTAAGAGAGCAGTACTTC. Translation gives CASSPTAPLREQYF.

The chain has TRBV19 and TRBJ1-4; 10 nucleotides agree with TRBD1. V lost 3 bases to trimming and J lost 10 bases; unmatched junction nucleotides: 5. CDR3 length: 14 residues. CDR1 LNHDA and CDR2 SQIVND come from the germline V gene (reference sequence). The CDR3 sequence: CASSIRGQGPKLFF. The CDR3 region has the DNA TGTGCCAGTAGTATTAGGGGACAGGGGCCAAAACTGTTTTTT.

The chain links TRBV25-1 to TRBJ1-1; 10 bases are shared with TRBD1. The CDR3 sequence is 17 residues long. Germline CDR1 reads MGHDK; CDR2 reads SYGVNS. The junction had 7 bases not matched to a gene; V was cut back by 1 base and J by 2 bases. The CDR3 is CASSELGTGEINTEAFF. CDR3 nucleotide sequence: TGTGCCAGCAGTGAATTAGGGACAGGGGAGATCAACACTGAAGCTTTCTTT.

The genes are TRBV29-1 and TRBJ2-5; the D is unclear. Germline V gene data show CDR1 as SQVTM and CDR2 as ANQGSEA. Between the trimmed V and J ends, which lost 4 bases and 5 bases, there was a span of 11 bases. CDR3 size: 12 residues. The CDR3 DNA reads TGCAGCGTTGTCTTAGAGTCGGAGACCCAGTACTTC. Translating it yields CSVVLESETQYF.

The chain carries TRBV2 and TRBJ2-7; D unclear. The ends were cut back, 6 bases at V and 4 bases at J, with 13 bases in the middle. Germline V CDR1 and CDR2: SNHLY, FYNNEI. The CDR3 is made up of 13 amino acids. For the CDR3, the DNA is TGTGCCAGCAGAACCACGCAGGATTACGAGCAGTACTTC. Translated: CASRTTQDYEQYF.

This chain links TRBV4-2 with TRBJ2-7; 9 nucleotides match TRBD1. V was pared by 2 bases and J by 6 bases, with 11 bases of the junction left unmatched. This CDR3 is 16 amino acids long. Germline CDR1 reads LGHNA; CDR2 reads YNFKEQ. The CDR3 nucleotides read TGTGCCAGCAGCCAAACGCCGGGACAGGGATACCGCGAGCAGTACTTC. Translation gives CASSQTPGQGYREQYF.

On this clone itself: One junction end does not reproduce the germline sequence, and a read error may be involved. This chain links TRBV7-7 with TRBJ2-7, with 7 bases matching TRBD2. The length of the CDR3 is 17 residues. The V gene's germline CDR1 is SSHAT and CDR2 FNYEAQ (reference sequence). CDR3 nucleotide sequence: TGTGCTAGCAGCTTAGGGCGGGGGACCCACTTCGCTGACGAGCAGTACTTC. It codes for CASSLGRGTHFADEQYF.

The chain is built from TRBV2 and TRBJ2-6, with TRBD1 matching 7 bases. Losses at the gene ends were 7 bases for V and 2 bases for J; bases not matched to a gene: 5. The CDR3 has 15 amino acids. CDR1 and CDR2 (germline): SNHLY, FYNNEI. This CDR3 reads CASITDRAGANVLTF. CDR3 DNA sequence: TGTGCCAGCATTACCGACAGGGCTGGGGCCAACGTCCTGACTTTC.

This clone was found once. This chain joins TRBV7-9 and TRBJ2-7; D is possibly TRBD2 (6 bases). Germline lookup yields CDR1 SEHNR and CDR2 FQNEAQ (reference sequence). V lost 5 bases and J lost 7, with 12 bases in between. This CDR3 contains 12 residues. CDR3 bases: TGTGCCAGCAGCCTCCTGGGGAGGGAGCAGTACTTC. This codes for CASSLLGREQYF.

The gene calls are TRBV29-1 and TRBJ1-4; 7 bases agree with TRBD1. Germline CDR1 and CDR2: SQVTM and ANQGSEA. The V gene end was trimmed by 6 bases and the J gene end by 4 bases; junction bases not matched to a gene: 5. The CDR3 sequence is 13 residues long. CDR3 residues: CSVAGTVNEKLFF. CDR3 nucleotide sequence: TGCAGCGTGGCCGGGACAGTTAATGAAAAACTGTTTTTT. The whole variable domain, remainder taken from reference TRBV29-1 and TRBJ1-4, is SAVISQKPSRDICQRGTSLTIQCQVDSQVTMMFWYRQQPGQSLTLIATANQGSEATYESGFVIDKFPISRPNLTFSTLTVSNMSPEDSSIYLCSVAGTVNEKLFFGSGTQLSVL.

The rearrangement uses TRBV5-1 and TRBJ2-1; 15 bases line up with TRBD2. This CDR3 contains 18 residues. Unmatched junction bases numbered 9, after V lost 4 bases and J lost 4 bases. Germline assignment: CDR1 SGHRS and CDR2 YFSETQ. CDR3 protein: CASSTGLAGGPWYNEQFF. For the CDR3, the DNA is TGCGCCAGCAGCACAGGACTAGCGGGAGGGCCGTGGTACAATGAGCAGTTCTTC.

CDR3 amino acids: CASSPQTPPYEQYF. CDR3 nucleotide sequence: TGTGCCAGCAGCCCTCAGACACCTCCCTACGAGCAGTACTTC. This chain links TRBV7-9 with TRBJ2-7; the D is unclear. Per the germline V gene, CDR1 is SEHNR and CDR2 is FQNEAQ (reference sequence). Between the trimmed V and J ends, which lost 5 bases and 2 bases, there was a span of 13 bases. The CDR3 has 14 amino acids.

CDR3 nucleotides: TGTGCCAGCAGCTTAGCGCAAGGGGTTGGCTACACCTTC. Translation gives CASSLAQGVGYTF. The J gene is TRBJ1-2, the V gene TRBV7-9; D might be TRBD1 (5 bases). Germline loops: CDR1 SEHNR, CDR2 FQNEAQ (reference sequence). V lost 0 bases to trimming and J lost 7 bases, with 9 bases between them. The CDR3 is 13 amino acids.